This is a list of T cell receptor beta chains from one sample in a study of blood T cell repertoires in COVID-19. Only in-frame clones appear in the TCRdb table, and some are missing; sequencing was by immunoSEQ multiplex PCR. The sample records 300,000 to 400,000 clones, 85% being singletons. The sequenced sample consisted of peripheral blood. The receptor set was obtained from a human donor in a cohort sampled during active COVID-19. Both conserved end residues are part of each CDR3. The D gene is left open where the match is weak. Size is omitted from some rows. Given values are once, few, many or a class for expanded clones.

14	NA	TRBJ1-6	TRBV4-1	TRBD1	CASRLGQDNSPLHF	TGCGCCAGCAGGTTGGGACAGGATAATTCACCCCTCCACTTT
14	NA	TRBJ2-3	TRBV3-1/TRBV3-2	NA	CASSQESPGDTQYF	TGTGCCAGCAGCCAAGAGTCGCCAGGAGATACGCAGTATTTT
16	NA	TRBJ2-1	TRBV6-6	NA	CASSYSLGASYNEQFF	TGTGCCAGCAGTTACTCCTTGGGGGCTTCCTACAATGAGCAGTTCTTC
14	NA	TRBJ1-6	TRBV19	TRBD1	CASSETGANSPLHF	TGTGCCAGTAGCGAAACAGGGGCTAATTCACCCCTCCACTTT
13	many	TRBJ2-7	TRBV6-4	NA	CASSVLEGYEQYF	TGTGCCAGCAGTGTTTTGGAGGGCTACGAGCAGTACTTC
14	NA	TRBJ1-1	TRBV15	NA	CATSRRGSGAEAFF	TGTGCCACCTCCCGAAGGGGAAGCGGGGCCGAAGCTTTCTTT
17	NA	TRBJ2-5	TRBV12-5	NA	CASGLGASGNNQETQYF	TGTGCTAGTGGTTTGGGGGCCTCCGGGAACAACCAAGAGACCCAGTACTTC
14	few	TRBJ1-2	TRBV2	NA	CASMADRSNYGYTF	TGTGCCAGCATGGCGGACAGATCTAACTATGGCTACACCTTC
15	once	TRBJ1-2	TRBV5-4	NA	CASSLDSRDNYGYTF	TGTGCCAGCAGCTTAGACAGTCGCGATAACTATGGCTACACCTTC
15	once	TRBJ1-4	TRBV27	NA	CASSLYGQRNEKLFF	TGTGCCAGCAGCCTCTATGGACAGAGAAATGAAAAACTGTTTTTT
15	few	TRBJ2-7	TRBV6-2/TRBV6-3	TRBD1	CASSYLHRGPYEQYF	TGTGCCAGCAGTTACCTCCACAGGGGGCCCTACGAGCAGTACTTC
13	NA	TRBJ2-2	TRBV19	NA	CASGEENTGELFF	TGTGCCAGCGGGGAGGAGAACACCGGGGAGCTGTTTTTT
13	NA	TRBJ2-7	TRBV12-3/TRBV12-4	NA	CASSVGGGYEQYF	TGTGCCAGCAGCGTCGGGGGTGGCTACGAGCAGTACTTC
17	NA	TRBJ2-5	TRBV10-3	TRBD2	CAISVGLAGEYQETQYF	TGTGCCATCAGTGTGGGACTAGCGGGGGAGTACCAAGAGACCCAGTACTTC
18	NA	TRBJ1-1	TRBV24-1	NA	CATSDSRQAPLKDTEAFF	TGTGCCACCAGTGATTCGAGACAGGCCCCGTTAAAGGACACTGAAGCTTTCTTT
17	once	TRBJ2-1	TRBV5-1	TRBD2	CASSLAFVTSGGGEQFF	TGCGCCAGCAGCTTGGCGTTTGTGACTAGCGGGGGTGGTGAGCAGTTCTTC